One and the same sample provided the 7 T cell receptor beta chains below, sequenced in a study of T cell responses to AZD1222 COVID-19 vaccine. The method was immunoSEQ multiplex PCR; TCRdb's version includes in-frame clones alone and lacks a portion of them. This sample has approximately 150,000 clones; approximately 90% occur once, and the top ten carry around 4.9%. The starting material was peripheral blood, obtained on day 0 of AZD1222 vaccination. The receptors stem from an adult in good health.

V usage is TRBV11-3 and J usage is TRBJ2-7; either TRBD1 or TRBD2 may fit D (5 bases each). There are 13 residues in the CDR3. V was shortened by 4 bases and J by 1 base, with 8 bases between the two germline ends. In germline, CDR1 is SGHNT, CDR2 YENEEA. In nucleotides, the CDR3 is TGTGCCAGCAGCTCGGGACGGTCCTACGAGCAGTACTTC. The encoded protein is CASSSGRSYEQYF.

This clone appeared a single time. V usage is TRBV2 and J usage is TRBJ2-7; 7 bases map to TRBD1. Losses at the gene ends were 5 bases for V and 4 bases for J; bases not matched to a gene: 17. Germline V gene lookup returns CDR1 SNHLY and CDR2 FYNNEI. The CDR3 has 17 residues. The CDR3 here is CASSRQGRYVLGYEQYF. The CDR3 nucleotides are TGTGCCAGCAGTAGACAGGGTCGATACGTACTGGGGTACGAGCAGTACTTC.

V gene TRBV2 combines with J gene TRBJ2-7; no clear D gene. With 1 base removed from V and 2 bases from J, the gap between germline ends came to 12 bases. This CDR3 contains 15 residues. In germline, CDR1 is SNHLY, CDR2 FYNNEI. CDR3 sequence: CASSEGYSVAYEQYF. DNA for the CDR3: TGTGCCAGCAGTGAAGGCTACTCGGTTGCCTACGAGCAGTACTTC.

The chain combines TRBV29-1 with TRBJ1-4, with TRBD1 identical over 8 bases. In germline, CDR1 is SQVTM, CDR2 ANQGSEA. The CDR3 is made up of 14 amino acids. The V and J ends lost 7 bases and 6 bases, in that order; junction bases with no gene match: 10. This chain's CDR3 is CSGVIRGRDEKLFF. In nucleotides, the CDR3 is TGCAGCGGCGTGATCAGGGGGCGGGATGAAAAACTGTTTTTT.

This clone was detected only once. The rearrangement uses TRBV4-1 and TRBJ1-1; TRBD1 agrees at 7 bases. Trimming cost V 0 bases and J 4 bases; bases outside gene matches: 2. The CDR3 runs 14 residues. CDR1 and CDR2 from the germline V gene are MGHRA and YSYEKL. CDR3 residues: CASSQDTGATEAFF. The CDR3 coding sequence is TGCGCCAGCAGCCAAGATACAGGGGCCACTGAAGCTTTCTTT.

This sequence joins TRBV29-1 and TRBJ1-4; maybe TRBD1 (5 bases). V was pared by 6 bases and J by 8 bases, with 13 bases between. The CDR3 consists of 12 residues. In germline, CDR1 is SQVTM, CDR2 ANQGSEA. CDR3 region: CSVRMGREKLFF. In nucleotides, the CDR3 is TGCAGCGTCAGAATGGGGCGGGAAAAACTGTTTTTT.

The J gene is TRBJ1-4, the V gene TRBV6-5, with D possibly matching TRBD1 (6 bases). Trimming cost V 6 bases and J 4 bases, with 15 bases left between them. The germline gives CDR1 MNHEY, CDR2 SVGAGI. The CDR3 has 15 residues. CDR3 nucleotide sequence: TGTGCCAGCAGAAGAACGACAGGTTTTAATGAAAAACTGTTTTTT. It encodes CASRRTTGFNEKLFF.